Listed here are 9 T cell receptor beta chains from one sample, sequenced in a study of T-cell memory formation after mild COVID-19. TCRdb reprocessed the 5' RACE reads with MiXCR, giving one entry per CDR3 protein. The repertoire consists of over 350,000 distinct CDR3 sequences, with approximately 16% occurring once and the leading ten covering 20% to 25%. The sequencing sample was made of PBMCs or a T cell subset sorted from them (not recorded which). The receptor source for this set is a man between 18 and 29 years old who had mild COVID-19 (a few samples of this study predate the infection). Cell type and time point are not known.

V is TRBV2 and J is TRBJ2-5; either TRBD1 or TRBD2 may fit D (5 bases each). CDR1 and CDR2 (germline): SNHLY, FYNNEI. The V end was cut by 4 bases, the J end by 5 bases, with 14 bases between. CDR3 length: 14 residues. The CDR3 loop reads CASSGPRGAETQYF. DNA of the CDR3: TGTGCCAGCAGTGGCCCCAGAGGGGCGGAGACCCAGTACTTC.

The rearrangement uses TRBV12-5 and TRBJ1-4; D not resolved. The germline V gene has CDR1 LGHNT and CDR2 FRNRAP. V was shortened by 6 bases and J by 7 bases, with 18 bases between the two germline ends. The CDR3 covers 15 residues. In nucleotides, the CDR3 is TGTGCTAGTGGGTTCTCCGGTAGGCTTATTGAAAAACTGTTTTTT. As protein: CASGFSGRLIEKLFF.

This clonotype was observed a few times. V is TRBV11-1 and J is TRBJ2-5, with TRBD2 matching 11 bases. There are 18 residues in the CDR3. CDR1 and CDR2 from the germline V gene are SGHAT and FQDESV (reference sequence). V lost 0 bases and J lost 0; bases outside the gene matches: 6. The chain's CDR3 is CASSLARSSGRYQETQYF. The CDR3 bases are TGTGCCAGCAGCTTAGCGCGTTCTAGCGGGAGGTACCAAGAGACCCAGTACTTC. The full variable domain, completed using reference TRBV11-1 and TRBJ2-5, is EAEVAQSPRYKITEKSQAVAFWCDPISGHATLYWYRQILGQGPELLVQFQDESVVDDSQLPKDRFSAERLKGVDSTLKIQPAELGDSAMYLCASSLARSSGRYQETQYFGPGTRLLVL.

This clonotype was observed many times. One end of the junction fails to match germline, which may point to a read error. The rearrangement uses TRBV7-7 and TRBJ2-5, with D perhaps given as TRBD1 or TRBD2 (6 bases each). Looked up from germline, CDR1 is SSHAT and CDR2 is FNYEAQ (reference sequence). This CDR3 has 14 residues. CDR3 in amino acids: CASSSGSGGETQYF. CDR3 DNA: TGTGCTAGCAGCTCGGGATCCGGGGGCGAGACCCAGTACTTC. The full variable domain, in which reference TRBV7-7 and TRBJ2-5 provide the parts outside the CDR3, is GAGVSQSPRYKVTKRGQDVTLRCDPISSHATLYWYQQALGQGPEFLTYFNYEAQPDKSGLPSDRFSAERPEGSISTLTIQRTEQRDSAMYRCASSSGSGGETQYFGPGTRLLVL.

V gene TRBV15 combines with J gene TRBJ2-3; possibly TRBD1 for D (5 bases). Trimming removed 1 base at V and 2 bases at J, with 13 bases between. This CDR3 has 16 residues. Germline V CDR1 and CDR2: LNHNV, YYDKDF (reference sequence). The CDR3 is CATSRGGRAATDTQYF. The CDR3 DNA sequence: TGTGCCACCAGCAGAGGGGGCAGGGCAGCCACAGATACGCAGTATTTT.

V is TRBV29-1 and J is TRBJ1-5; the match to TRBD1 covers 9 bases. Germline CDR1 reads SQVTM; CDR2 reads ANQGSEA. The V segment lost 6 bases and the J segment 5 bases; nucleotides outside the gene matches: 8. CDR3 size: 14 residues. In DNA form, the CDR3 reads TGCAGCGTCGCCGGGACAGGGAAAGATCAGCCCCAGCATTTT. It yields the protein CSVAGTGKDQPQHF.

This clonotype was seen only a few times. The rearrangement links TRBV4-1 to TRBJ1-6, with D perhaps matching TRBD1 (5 bases). Germline CDR1 reads MGHRA; CDR2 reads YSYEKL. The CDR3 is 17 amino acids. Trimming cost V 1 base and J 0 bases, with 10 bases left between them. CDR3 region: CASSQVGESSYNSPLHF. CDR3 nucleotide sequence: TGCGCCAGCAGCCAAGTAGGGGAGAGCTCCTATAATTCACCCCTCCACTTT.

This clonotype has just a few counts. J is TRBJ2-5 and V is TRBV7-2; 8 bases are a match to TRBD1. J gave up 4 bases and V 9 bases, and 7 bases lay outside the gene matches. CDR3 length: 13 residues. CDR1 and CDR2 from the germline V gene are SGHTA and FQGNSA. The CDR3 sequence: CASRQGRSETQYF. CDR3 in DNA: TGTGCCAGTCGACAGGGGAGGTCAGAGACCCAGTACTTC.

This clonotype was picked up a small number of times. J is TRBJ1-1 and V is TRBV7-2; D is unclear. Germline V gives CDR1 SGHTA, CDR2 FQGNSA. The V gene lost 3 bases and the J gene lost 0 bases, with 5 bases spanning the gap. The CDR3 length is 13 residues. CDR3 in amino acids: CASSFNLNTEAFF. In nucleotides, the CDR3 is TGTGCCAGCAGCTTTAACTTGAACACTGAAGCTTTCTTT.